The rows below give T cell receptor beta chains drawn from one sample of a study of OX40 agonist ivuxolimab in advanced cancers. Here immunoSEQ multiplex PCR was the method, and the copy in TCRdb shows in-frame clones only, minus some. Here the sample spans approximately 68,000 clones, approximately 80% being singletons. Source: CD4+ or CD8+ T cells sorted from blood, taken in a trial of the OX40 agonist ivuxolimab. These receptors were collected from an adult with an advanced solid tumor such as melanoma, head and neck, liver or kidney cancer. Both conserved end residues are part of each CDR3.

TRBV5-6 | CASSSGTYNQPQHF
TRBV5-4 | CASSGWTGNTEAFF
TRBV7-6 | CASSLAPQGFADTQYF
TRBV28 | CASSFLTGGNYGYTF
TRBV7-3 | CASSSGGTGKAFF
TRBV2 | CASRRGVAGGEQYF
TRBV9 | CASSVGDYNEQFF
TRBV7-9 | CAVPRGEGSYNEKLFF
TRBV7-2 | CASPTRPGTDTQYF
TRBV15 | CATSRNLAGGFNEQFF
TRBV19 | CASSMGSGANVLTF
TRBV5-1 | CASSSGDTSYNEQFF
TRBV4-2 | CASSPGSLILWTEAFF
TRBV7-2 | CASSLEVGRLNQPQHF
TRBV30 | CAWNTIRGQTEAFF
TRBV4-2 | CASSQGAGDRRETQYF
TRBV6-5 | CASSYRGDTEAFF
TRBV11-2 | CASSLGRPPSTDTQYF
TRBV27 | CASSLTTGGSGSPLHF
TRBV21-1 | CASSNFPQAGVSNIQYF
TRBV7-3 | CASSFTSANEQFF
TRBV7-8 | CASSQPRDYLNTGELFF
TRBV19 | CASSIATLPGANVLTF
TRBV7-9 | CASSSTRQGINYGYTF
TRBV19 | CASSSTGGEAFF
TRBV11-2 | CASSRIAAGGEQYF
TRBV27 | CASSFSWGNTEAFF
TRBV4-3 | CASSEETGLYGYTF
TRBV6-4 | CASSLAGLPNTGELFF
TRBV19 | CASSMGMTVNTEAFF
TRBV5-1 | CASSLGDTATDTGELFF
TRBV29-1 | CSVEASGVDTQYF
TRBV6-6 | CASSRGLNTEAFF
TRBV10-3 | CAISLSDRDYGYTF
TRBV5-1 | CASSLDKNTGELFF
TRBV7-2 | CASSSGGRYNQPQHF
TRBV4-1 | CASSPTGLAGENEQFF
TRBV19 | CASSGTSGSRSSYEQYF
TRBV5-4 | CASSLLAGSQETQYF
TRBV14 | CASSHLDSGVGNEQFF
TRBV6-5 | CASTRGGSGNTIYF
TRBV7-6 | CASSPGQGRRYTF
TRBV9 | CASSLTGTEAFF
TRBV5-1 | CASSLGGEGALHF
TRBV10-3 | CAIRASGRASTTDTQYF